Here is one TCR beta chain with its context. The CDR3 is 17 residues long. The V segment lost 6 bases and the J segment 5 bases; nucleotides outside the gene matches: 11. Looked up from germline, CDR1 is SNHLY and CDR2 is FYNNEI. This sample was included in a study of blood T cell repertoires in COVID-19. Libraries were prepared by immunoSEQ multiplex PCR; TCRdb keeps only in-frame clonotypes and omits some of them. The table records roughly 100,000 clones, 85% of them present only once. This TCR was recovered from a woman between 65 and 79 years old with active or convalescent COVID-19. The V gene is TRBV2, the J gene TRBJ2-7, with 15 positions matching TRBD2. The specimen was peripheral blood. This chain's CDR3 is CASSGPGTSGRFDEQYF. DNA of the CDR3: TGTGCCAGCAGCGGACCCGGGACTAGCGGGAGGTTCGACGAGCAGTACTTC.